The clone carrying this TCR beta chain was counted between two and nine times. TCRdb used MiXCR to reprocess the RT-PCR reads, holding one entry per CDR3 protein. The table lists over 150,000 distinct CDR3 sequences, 40% to 45% of them singletons. These data belong to a study of patients and donors after allogeneic stem cell transplantation. Trimming cost V 2 bases and J 5 bases; bases outside gene matches: 7. The CDR3 is made up of 15 amino acids. From germline, CDR1 is MDHEN and CDR2 SYDVKM. The receptor comes from a human donor who was either an allogeneic HSCT recipient or a stem cell or donor lymphocyte infusion donor (not recorded which). It is not recorded whose cells these are; they may come from a transplant donor. Sequencing was performed on blood, either unsorted or a sorted T cell fraction (not recorded which). This chain links TRBV28 with TRBJ1-2; 8 bases are shared with TRBD1. CDR3 nucleotides: TGTGCCAGCAGTTTAAAGAGGACAGGGTGGTATGGCTACACCTTC. Amino acids: CASSLKRTGWYGYTF.